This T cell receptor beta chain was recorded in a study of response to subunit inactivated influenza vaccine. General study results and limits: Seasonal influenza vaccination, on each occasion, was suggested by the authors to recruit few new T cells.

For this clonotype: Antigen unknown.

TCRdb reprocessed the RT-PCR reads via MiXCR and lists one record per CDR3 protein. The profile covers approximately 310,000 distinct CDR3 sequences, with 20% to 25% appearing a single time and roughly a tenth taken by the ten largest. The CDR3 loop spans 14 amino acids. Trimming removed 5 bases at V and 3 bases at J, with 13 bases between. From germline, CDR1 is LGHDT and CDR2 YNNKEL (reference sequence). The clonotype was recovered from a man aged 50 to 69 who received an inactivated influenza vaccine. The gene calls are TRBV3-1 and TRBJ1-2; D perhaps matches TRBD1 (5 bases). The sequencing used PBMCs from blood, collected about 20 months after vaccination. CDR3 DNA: TGTGCCAGCAGCGCGGGACGGGGACACTATGGCTACACCTTC. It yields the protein CASSAGRGHYGYTF.